Below, 16 T cell receptor beta chains from the same sample are listed, as sequenced in a study of response to subunit inactivated influenza vaccine. One entry per CDR3 protein, called by TCRdb with MiXCR from the RT-PCR reads. The sample records hundreds of thousands of distinct CDR3 sequences, about 15% being singletons. The sequences come from PBMCs from blood, collected around two weeks before vaccination. The receptors derive from a man aged 50-60 years who received an inactivated influenza vaccine.

This chain uses TRBV12-3 or TRBV12-4 with TRBJ1-4, with TRBD1 matching 8 bases. V lost 2 bases to trimming and J lost 10 bases; unmatched junction nucleotides: 6. The CDR3 runs to 14 residues. The CDR3 protein is CASSLRDRKGKLFF. The CDR3 DNA reads TGTGCCAGCAGTTTACGGGACAGGAAGGGAAAACTGTTTTTT.

This clonotype showed up just a few times. The chain links TRBV4-2 to TRBJ1-5; D gene unclear. Germline V gene sequence: CDR1 LGHNA, CDR2 YNFKEQ. Trimming took off 0 bases at V and 0 bases at J, with 6 bases between the two ends. The CDR3 is 15 residues long. CDR3: CASSQEWDSNQPQHF. The CDR3 DNA is TGTGCCAGCAGCCAAGAGTGGGATAGCAATCAGCCCCAGCATTTT.

This clonotype was detected a few times. V is TRBV28 and J is TRBJ2-7; D might be TRBD1 or TRBD2, each matching 5 bases. Germline lookup yields CDR1 MDHEN and CDR2 SYDVKM. The ends were cut back, 5 bases at V and 2 bases at J, with 19 bases in the middle. This CDR3 contains 16 residues. CDR3: CASSPAWGTVTYEQYF. As DNA, the CDR3 is TGTGCCAGCAGTCCAGCTTGGGGGACGGTTACCTACGAGCAGTACTTC. The full variable domain, its missing parts supplied by reference TRBV28 and TRBJ2-7, is DVKVTQSSRYLVKRTGEKVFLECVQDMDHENMFWYRQDPGLGLRLIYFSYDVKMKEKGDIPEGYSVSREKKERFSLILESASTNQTSMYLCASSPAWGTVTYEQYFGPGTRLTVT.

This clonotype has only a few counts. CDR3 sequence (DNA): TGTGCCAGCAGCAGAGTCGGACAGGAGAGATACGAGCAGTACTTC. The encoded protein is CASSRVGQERYEQYF. The rearrangement links TRBV28 to TRBJ2-7; TRBD1 matches 7 bases. Per germline, CDR1 MDHEN and CDR2 SYDVKM. This CDR3 comprises 15 residues. V lost 6 bases and J lost 4; bases outside the gene matches: 12. Looking up the rest from reference TRBV28 and TRBJ2-7 gives the full variable domain: DVKVTQSSRYLVKRTGEKVFLECVQDMDHENMFWYRQDPGLGLRLIYFSYDVKMKEKGDIPEGYSVSREKKERFSLILESASTNQTSMYLCASSRVGQERYEQYFGPGTRLTVT.

The CDR3 DNA reads TGTGCCAGCAGTTTAAGGAGGGCCAATCAGCCCCAGCATTTT. Translation gives CASSLRRANQPQHF. The rearrangement links TRBV6-2 or TRBV6-3 to TRBJ1-5; no definite D call. Trimming shortened V by 4 bases and J by 3 bases, and 10 bases separated the two germline ends. CDR1 is MNHEY, CDR2 SVGEGT, per germline. The CDR3 is 14 residues long.

This clonotype was counted at least ten times. The gene calls are TRBV13 and TRBJ2-1; 10 positions agree with TRBD2. The CDR3 consists of 14 residues. The germline gives CDR1 PRHDT, CDR2 FYEKMQ (reference sequence). Trimming took 3 bases from V and 5 from J; bases not matched to a gene: 1. In nucleotides, the CDR3 is TGTGCCAGCAGCTTGGGACTAGCGAACAATGAGCAGTTCTTC. Translation: CASSLGLANNEQFF.

In its sample, this clonotype was seen a few times. The rearrangement uses TRBV15 and TRBJ1-4; 9 nucleotides agree with TRBD1. V was pared by 3 bases and J by 3 bases, with 5 bases of the junction left unmatched. Germline-derived CDR1 and CDR2 are LNHNV and YYDKDF (reference sequence). The CDR3 contains 16 residues. CDR3 residues: CATSRGDRAANEKLFF. The DNA for the CDR3 is TGTGCCACCAGCAGGGGGGACAGGGCCGCTAATGAAAAACTGTTTTTT.

This clonotype was recorded a few times. The chain joins TRBV7-8 to TRBJ2-5; the match to TRBD2 covers 13 bases. The CDR3 has 18 amino acids. V shed 5 bases, J shed 5 bases, and the junction held 14 bases outside the gene matches. The germline V gene encodes CDR1 SGHVS and CDR2 FQNEAQ. CDR3 protein: CASSKLNLGTSGKETQYF. The CDR3, as DNA: TGTGCCAGCAGCAAATTAAACTTAGGGACTAGCGGGAAGGAGACCCAGTACTTC.

This clonotype was seen only a few times. V gene TRBV7-2 combines with J gene TRBJ2-3; maybe TRBD2 (6 bases). Germline V CDR1 and CDR2: SGHTA, FQGNSA. The ends were cut back, 9 bases at V and 3 bases at J, with 10 bases in the middle. This CDR3 has 12 amino acids. CDR3 in DNA: TGTGCCAGTGGAGGGCTAACAGATACGCAGTATTTT. This translates into CASGGLTDTQYF.

V gene TRBV3-1 combines with J gene TRBJ2-1; tentatively, D is TRBD2 (6 bases). This CDR3 comprises 16 residues. The germline V gene has CDR1 LGHDT and CDR2 YNNKEL (reference sequence). Trimming shortened V by 0 bases and J by 5 bases, and 14 bases separated the two germline ends. For the CDR3, the DNA is TGTGCCAGCAGCCAAGAGATCGGGAGAGTAAACAATGAGCAGTTCTTC. This codes for CASSQEIGRVNNEQFF.

The chain carries TRBV7-9 and TRBJ2-3, with no clear D. The V and J ends lost 8 bases and 2 bases respectively, with 11 bases between them. The CDR3 totals 13 residues. Germline CDR1 and CDR2: SEHNR and FQNEAQ (reference sequence). The DNA of the CDR3 is TGTGCCAGCGGGCTAATATTCACAGATACGCAGTATTTT. Its protein product is CASGLIFTDTQYF.

This clonotype was seen more than once but under ten times. The chain combines TRBV29-1 with TRBJ2-1, with D uncertain. The CDR3 covers 13 residues. Trimming took off 5 bases at V and 0 bases at J, with 8 bases between the two ends. Germline V gene sequence: CDR1 SQVTM, CDR2 ANQGSEA. CDR3 protein: CSVTRSSYNEQFF. CDR3 nucleotides: TGCAGCGTTACTCGCAGCTCCTACAATGAGCAGTTCTTC.

The CDR3 nucleotides are TGCAGTGCTAGAGCGGGGACTTCCCAAGAGACCCAGTACTTC. It is translated as CSARAGTSQETQYF. The rearrangement joins TRBV20-1 to TRBJ2-5; a possible D gene is TRBD2 (6 bases). The CDR3 has 14 residues. Trimming took off 1 base at V and 1 base at J, with 10 bases between the two ends. The V gene's germline CDR1 is DFQATT and CDR2 SNEGSKA (reference sequence).

The CDR3 region has the DNA TGTGCCAGCAGGGGCCCCGTTGAACTGAAGTACTTC. The encoded protein is CASRGPVELKYF. The V call is TRBV28, the J call TRBJ2-7; D is uncertain. Germline lookup yields CDR1 MDHEN and CDR2 SYDVKM. The CDR3 sequence is 12 residues long. Trimming took off 6 bases at V and 11 bases at J, with 17 bases between the two ends.

V gene TRBV19 combines with J gene TRBJ2-5; 8 nucleotides align to TRBD2. V lost 5 bases to trimming and J lost 2 bases; unmatched junction nucleotides: 4. The CDR3 is made up of 14 amino acids. Germline V gene lookup returns CDR1 LNHDA and CDR2 SQIVND (reference sequence). The CDR3 sequence is CASSFQRGQETQYF. CDR3 nucleotide sequence: TGTGCCAGTAGTTTCCAGCGGGGGCAAGAGACCCAGTACTTC.

The sample holds a few counts of this clonotype. The chain is built from TRBV10-3 and TRBJ1-2, with D perhaps TRBD1 (5 bases). This CDR3 spans 14 amino acids. CDR1 is ENHRY and CDR2 is SYGVKD in the germline V gene. V lost 3 bases and J 7 bases, leaving 15 bases between the germline ends. The CDR3 DNA reads as TGTGCCATCAGTGAATACGGAGGGGCAGTTGGCTACACCTTC. Amino acids: CAISEYGGAVGYTF.